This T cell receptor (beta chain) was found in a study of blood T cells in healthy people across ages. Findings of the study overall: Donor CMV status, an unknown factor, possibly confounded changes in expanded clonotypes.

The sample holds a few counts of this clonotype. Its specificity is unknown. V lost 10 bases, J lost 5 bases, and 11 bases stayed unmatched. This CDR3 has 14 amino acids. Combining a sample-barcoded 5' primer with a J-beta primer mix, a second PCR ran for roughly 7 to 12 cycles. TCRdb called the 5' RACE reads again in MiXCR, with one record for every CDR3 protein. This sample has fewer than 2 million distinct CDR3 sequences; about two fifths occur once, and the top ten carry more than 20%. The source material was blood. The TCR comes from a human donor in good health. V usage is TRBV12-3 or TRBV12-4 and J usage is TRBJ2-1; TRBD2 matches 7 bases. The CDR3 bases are TGTGCCACCCGGGGGGTACCAAATGACAATGAGCAGTTCTTC. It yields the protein CATRGVPNDNEQFF.